This record covers a single T cell receptor beta chain. CDR3 length: 16 amino acids. Germline V gene data show CDR1 as SNHLY and CDR2 as FYNNEI. V dropped 7 bases and J dropped 3 bases, with 19 bases sitting between them. The sample originates from a study of blood T cell repertoires in COVID-19. Study context: Both acute and convalescent COVID-19 samples were obtained from the United States, Italy and Spain. Sources were T cells, B-cell-depleted T cells, or PBMCs; the material itself was cDNA or gDNA.

Methods used by the authors: Reference gene primer amplification gave estimated nucleated cell counts. The protocol was immunoSEQ multiplex PCR, while the TCRdb copy is restricted to in-frame clones and leaves out a portion. Clone size and the V and J calls come from that table; the DNA yielded D and trimming. The table has a few hundred thousand clones, 75% to 90% seen once. Specimen: peripheral blood. The source is a woman in her 40s who had recovered from COVID-19. The J gene is TRBJ2-1, the V gene TRBV2, with D perhaps matching TRBD2 (5 bases). The CDR3 loop reads CASTQVGSVLYNEQFF. The CDR3 DNA follows: TGTGCCAGCACCCAGGTCGGTAGCGTGCTCTACAATGAGCAGTTCTTC.